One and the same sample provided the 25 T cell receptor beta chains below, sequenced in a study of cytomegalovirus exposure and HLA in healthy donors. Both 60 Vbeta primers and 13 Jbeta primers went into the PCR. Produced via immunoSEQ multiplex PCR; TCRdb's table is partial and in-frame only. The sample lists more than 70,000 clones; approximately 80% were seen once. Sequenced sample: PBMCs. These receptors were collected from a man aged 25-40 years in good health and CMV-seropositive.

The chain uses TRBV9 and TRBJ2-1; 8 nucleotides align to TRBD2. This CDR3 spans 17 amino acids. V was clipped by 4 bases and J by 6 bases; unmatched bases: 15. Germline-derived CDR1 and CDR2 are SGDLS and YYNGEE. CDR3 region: CASSPPSGAGAFNEQFF. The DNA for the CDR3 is TGTGCCAGCAGCCCCCCCTCCGGAGCGGGAGCGTTCAATGAGCAGTTCTTC.

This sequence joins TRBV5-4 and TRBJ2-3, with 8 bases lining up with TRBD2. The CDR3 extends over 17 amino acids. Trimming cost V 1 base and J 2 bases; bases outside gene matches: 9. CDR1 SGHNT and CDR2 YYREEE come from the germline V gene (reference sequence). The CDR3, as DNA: TGTGCCAGCAGCTTGCCACCCTCGGGGGGGCCCACAGATACGCAGTATTTT. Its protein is CASSLPPSGGPTDTQYF.

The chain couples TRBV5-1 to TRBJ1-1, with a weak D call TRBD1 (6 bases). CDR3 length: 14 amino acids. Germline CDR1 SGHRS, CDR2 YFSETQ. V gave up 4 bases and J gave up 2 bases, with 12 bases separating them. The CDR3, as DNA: TGCGCCAGCAGCGCAGGGGTAGCTAACACTGAAGCTTTCTTT. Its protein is CASSAGVANTEAFF.

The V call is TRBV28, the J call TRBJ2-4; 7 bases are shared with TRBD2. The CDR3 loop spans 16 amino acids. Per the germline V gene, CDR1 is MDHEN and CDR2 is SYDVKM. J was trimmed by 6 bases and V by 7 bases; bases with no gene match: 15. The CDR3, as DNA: TGTGCCAGCACCCGACTGGGCGGGAGCCATGGAAACATTCAGTACTTC. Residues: CASTRLGGSHGNIQYF.

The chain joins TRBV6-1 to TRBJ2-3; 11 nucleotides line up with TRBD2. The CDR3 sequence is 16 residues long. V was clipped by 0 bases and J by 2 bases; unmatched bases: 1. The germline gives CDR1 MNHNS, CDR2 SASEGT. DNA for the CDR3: TGTGCCAGCAGTGAAGCTAGCGGGGGGGCCACAGATACGCAGTATTTT. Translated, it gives CASSEASGGATDTQYF.

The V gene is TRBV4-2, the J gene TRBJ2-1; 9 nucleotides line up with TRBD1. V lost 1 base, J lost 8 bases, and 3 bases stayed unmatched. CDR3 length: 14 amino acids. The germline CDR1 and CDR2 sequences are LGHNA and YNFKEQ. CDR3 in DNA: TGTGCCAGCAGCCAAGTGGGACAGGGTTATGAGCAGTTCTTC. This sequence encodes CASSQVGQGYEQFF.

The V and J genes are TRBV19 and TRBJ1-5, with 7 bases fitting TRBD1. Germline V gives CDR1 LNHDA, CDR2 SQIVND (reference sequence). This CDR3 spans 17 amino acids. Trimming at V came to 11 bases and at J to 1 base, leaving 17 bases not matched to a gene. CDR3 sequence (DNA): TGTGCCCGTATAGTATGGGCAGACAGGGTCAGCAATCAGCCCCAGCATTTT. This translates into CARIVWADRVSNQPQHF.

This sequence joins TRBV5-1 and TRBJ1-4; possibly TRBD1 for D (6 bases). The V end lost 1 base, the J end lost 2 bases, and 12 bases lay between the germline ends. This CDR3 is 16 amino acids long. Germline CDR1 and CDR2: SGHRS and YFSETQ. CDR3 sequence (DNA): TGCGCCAGCAGCTTGAGGCCAGGGGACACTAATGAAAAACTGTTTTTT. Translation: CASSLRPGDTNEKLFF.

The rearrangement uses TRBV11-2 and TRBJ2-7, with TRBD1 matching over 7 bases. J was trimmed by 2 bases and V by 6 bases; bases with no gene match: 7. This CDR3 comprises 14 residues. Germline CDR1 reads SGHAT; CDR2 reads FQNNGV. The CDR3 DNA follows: TGTGCCAGCAGATCTACCGACAGGGCCTACGAGCAGTACTTC. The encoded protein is CASRSTDRAYEQYF.

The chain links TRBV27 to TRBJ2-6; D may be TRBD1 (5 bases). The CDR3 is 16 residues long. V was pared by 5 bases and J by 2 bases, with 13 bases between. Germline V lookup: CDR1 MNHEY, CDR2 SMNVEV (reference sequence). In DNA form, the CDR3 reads TGTGCCAGCAGTCAGCCTTGGGGCGCTGGGGCCAACGTCCTGACTTTC. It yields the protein CASSQPWGAGANVLTF.

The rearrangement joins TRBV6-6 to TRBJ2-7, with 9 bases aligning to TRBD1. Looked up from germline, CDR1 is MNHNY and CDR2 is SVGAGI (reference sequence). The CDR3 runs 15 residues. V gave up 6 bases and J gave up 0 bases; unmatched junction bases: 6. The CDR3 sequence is CASSFGTGSSYEQYF. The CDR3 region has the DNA TGTGCCAGCAGCTTCGGGACAGGGAGCTCCTACGAGCAGTACTTC.

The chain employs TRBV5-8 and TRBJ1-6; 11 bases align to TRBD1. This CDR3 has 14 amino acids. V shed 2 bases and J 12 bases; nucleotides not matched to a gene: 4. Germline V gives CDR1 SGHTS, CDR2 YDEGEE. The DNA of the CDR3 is TGTGCCAGCAGCTTCGGACAGGGGGCTGGACCCCTCCACTTT. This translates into CASSFGQGAGPLHF.

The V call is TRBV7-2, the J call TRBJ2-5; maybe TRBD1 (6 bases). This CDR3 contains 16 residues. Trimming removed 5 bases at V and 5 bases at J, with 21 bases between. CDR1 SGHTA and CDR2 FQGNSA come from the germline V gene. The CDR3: CASSIPTGGGGETQYF. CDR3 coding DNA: TGTGCCAGCAGCATCCCGACTGGTGGGGGCGGGGAGACCCAGTACTTC. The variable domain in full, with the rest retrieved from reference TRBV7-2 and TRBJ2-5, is GAGVSQSPSNKVTEKGKDVELRCDPISGHTALYWYRQSLGQGLEFLIYFQGNSAPDKSGLPSDRFSAERTGGSVSTLTIQRTQQEDSAVYLCASSIPTGGGGETQYFGPGTRLLVL.

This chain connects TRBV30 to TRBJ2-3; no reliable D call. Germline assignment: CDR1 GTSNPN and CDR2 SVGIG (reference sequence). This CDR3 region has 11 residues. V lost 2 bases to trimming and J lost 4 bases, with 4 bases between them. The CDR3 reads CAWSLSDTQYF. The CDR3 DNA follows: TGTGCCTGGAGTCTATCAGATACGCAGTATTTT.

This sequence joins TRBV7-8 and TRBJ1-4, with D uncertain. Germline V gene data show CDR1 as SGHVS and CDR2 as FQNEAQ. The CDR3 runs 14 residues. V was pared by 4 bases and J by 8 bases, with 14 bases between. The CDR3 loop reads CASSSGPEGEKLFF. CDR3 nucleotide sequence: TGTGCCAGCAGCTCCGGACCGGAGGGCGAAAAACTGTTTTTT.

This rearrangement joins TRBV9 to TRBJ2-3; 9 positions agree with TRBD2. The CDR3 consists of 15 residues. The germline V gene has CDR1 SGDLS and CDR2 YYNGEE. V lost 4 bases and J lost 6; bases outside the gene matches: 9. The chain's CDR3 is CASSTSGGPGDTQYF. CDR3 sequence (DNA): TGTGCCAGCAGCACCAGCGGGGGGCCGGGGGATACGCAGTATTTT.

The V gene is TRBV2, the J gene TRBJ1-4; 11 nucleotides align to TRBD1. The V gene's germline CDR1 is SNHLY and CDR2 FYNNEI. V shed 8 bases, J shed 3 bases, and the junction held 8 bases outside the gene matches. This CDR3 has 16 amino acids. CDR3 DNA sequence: TGTGCCAGCGTCCGGACAGGGGGCGTCCCTAATGAAAAACTGTTTTTT. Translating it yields CASVRTGGVPNEKLFF. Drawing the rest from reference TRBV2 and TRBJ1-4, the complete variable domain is EPEVTQTPSHQVTQMGQEVILRCVPISNHLYFYWYRQILGQKVEFLVSFYNNEISEKSEIFDDQFSVERPDGSNFTLKIRSTKLEDSAMYFCASVRTGGVPNEKLFFGSGTQLSVL.

The CDR3: CASTLWRASNQPQHF. CDR3 nucleotide sequence: TGTGCCAGCACCTTATGGAGGGCTAGCAATCAGCCCCAGCATTTT. The V and J genes are TRBV2 and TRBJ1-5, with D uncertain. Trimming removed 7 bases from V and 0 bases from J, with 13 bases in between. CDR1 is SNHLY, CDR2 FYNNEI, per germline. CDR3 length equals 15 residues.

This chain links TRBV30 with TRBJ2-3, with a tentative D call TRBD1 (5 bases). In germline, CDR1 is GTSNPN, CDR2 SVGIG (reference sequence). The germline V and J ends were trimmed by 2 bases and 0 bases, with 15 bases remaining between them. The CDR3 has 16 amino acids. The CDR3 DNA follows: TGTGCCTGGAGTTGGGCCTGGGGCATAAGCACAGATACGCAGTATTTT. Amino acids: CAWSWAWGISTDTQYF.

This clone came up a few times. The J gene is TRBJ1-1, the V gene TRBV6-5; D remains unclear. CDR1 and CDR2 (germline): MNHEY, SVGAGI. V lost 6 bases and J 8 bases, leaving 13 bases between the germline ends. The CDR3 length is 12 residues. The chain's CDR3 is CASRQIDREAFF. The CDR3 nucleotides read TGTGCCAGCAGACAAATCGATCGAGAAGCTTTCTTT.

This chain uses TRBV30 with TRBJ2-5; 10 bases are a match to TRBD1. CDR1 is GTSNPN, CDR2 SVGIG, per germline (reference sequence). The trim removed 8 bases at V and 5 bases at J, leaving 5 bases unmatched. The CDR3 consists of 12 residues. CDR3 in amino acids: CAGKGQGETQYF. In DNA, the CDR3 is TGTGCCGGAAAGGGACAGGGGGAGACCCAGTACTTC.

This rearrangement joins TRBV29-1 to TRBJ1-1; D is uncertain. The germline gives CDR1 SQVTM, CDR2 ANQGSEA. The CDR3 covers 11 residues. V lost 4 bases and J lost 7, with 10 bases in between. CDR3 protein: CSVVFRSEAFF. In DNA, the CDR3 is TGCAGCGTTGTCTTTAGGAGTGAAGCTTTCTTT.

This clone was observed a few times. Written as DNA, the CDR3 is TGTGCCAGCACAAGACAGGGGGAAGGGACTGAAGCTTTCTTT. Encoded protein: CASTRQGEGTEAFF. The rearrangement links TRBV2 to TRBJ1-1; 9 bases fit TRBD1. The trim removed 7 bases at V and 5 bases at J, leaving 8 bases unmatched. Germline CDR1 reads SNHLY; CDR2 reads FYNNEI. The CDR3 has 14 residues.

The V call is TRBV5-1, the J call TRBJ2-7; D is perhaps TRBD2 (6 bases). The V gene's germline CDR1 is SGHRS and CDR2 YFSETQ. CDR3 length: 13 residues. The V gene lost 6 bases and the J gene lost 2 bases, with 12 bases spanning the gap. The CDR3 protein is CASTLGGTYEQYF. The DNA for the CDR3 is TGCGCCAGCACCCTTGGCGGGACCTACGAGCAGTACTTC.

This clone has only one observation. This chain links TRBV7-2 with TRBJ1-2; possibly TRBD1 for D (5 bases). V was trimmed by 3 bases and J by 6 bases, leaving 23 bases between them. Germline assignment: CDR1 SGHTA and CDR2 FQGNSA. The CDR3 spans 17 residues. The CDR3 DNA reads TGTGCCAGCAGCTTTACCGGGACTCCGACTTCGGTAAATGGCTACACCTTC. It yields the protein CASSFTGTPTSVNGYTF.